The next 7 T cell receptor beta chains were all read from a single sample in a study of CD8+CD57+ T cells in acquired aplastic anemia. Investigators profiled TCR beta VDJ and CDR3 from genomic DNA template. TCRdb used MiXCR to reprocess the reads, holding one entry per CDR3 protein. In the table there are around 400,000 distinct CDR3 sequences, 60% to 80% of which are singletons. The sequenced sample consisted of sorted CD4+, CD8+, or CD8+CD57+ T cells (not recorded which) from PBMCs. Source of these receptors: a human donor in good health, serving as a control.

For this clonotype: The junction does not match germline at one end; this may be a read error. CDR3 DNA: TGTGCCACCAGTGATTCCGGACAAGGCTCCTGCGAGCTGTACTTC. Amino acids: CATSDSGQGSCELYF. This chain links TRBV24-1 with TRBJ2-7; the D gene is possibly TRBD1 (5 bases). The CDR3 sequence is 15 residues long. CDR1 KGHDR and CDR2 SFDVKD come from the germline V gene.

The chain joins TRBV7-6 to TRBJ1-5, with D unclear. Germline CDR1 reads SGHVS; CDR2 reads FNYEAQ. Trimming pared 5 bases from V and 7 bases from J, leaving 12 bases between. CDR3 size: 13 residues. The CDR3 here is CASSPRENQPQHF. For the CDR3, the DNA is TGTGCCAGCAGCCCCCGGGAAAACCAGCCCCAGCATTTT.

On this clonotype itself: Likely a read error: the CDR3 ends without its conserved phenylalanine or tryptophan. The DNA is omitted, as the CDR3 cannot be located on it reliably, and the CDR3 follows TCRdb's listing. V usage is TRBV24-1 and J usage is TRBJ2-5; no check of the table's D call, TRBD1, against the DNA was made. The CDR3 is 16 residues long, ends included. The germline CDR1 and CDR2 sequences are KGHDR and SFDVKD. CDR3 residues: CATRPGNTGALDFGEG.

This clonotype was counted ten times or more. A clone one base away is much larger, so this may be a read error. The genes are TRBV20-1 and TRBJ2-7, with 12 bases matching TRBD1. Germline CDR1 DFQATT, CDR2 SNEGSKA (reference sequence). The CDR3 is 14 residues long. The CDR3 DNA reads TGCAGTGCTAGAGCGGGACAGGGGGCCTACGGGCAGTACTTC. Translating gives CSARAGQGAYGQYF.

Note on this clonotype: Relative to the germline gene, one junction end is altered; a read error may explain this. The chain uses TRBV7-8 and TRBJ1-5, with D maybe TRBD1 (6 bases). Germline V gene sequence: CDR1 SGHVS, CDR2 FQNEAQ. The CDR3 runs 14 residues. CDR3 nucleotides: TGTGCCAGCAGTCCCGGGGGGGGCAGCACAGATACGCAGTTT. Its protein product is CASSPGGGSTDTQF.

On this clonotype: The junction shows a germline mismatch at one end, possibly a read error. This chain uses TRBV15 with TRBJ2-7, with D maybe TRBD1 (6 bases). Germline V gives CDR1 LNHNV, CDR2 YYDKDF (reference sequence). This CDR3 contains 15 residues. CDR3 DNA: TGTGCCGCCAGCAGAGGTGGTAGGGGGTTGTACGAGCAGTACTTC. It encodes CAASRGGRGLYEQYF.

About this clonotype: At one end, the junction sequence differs from germline, possibly due to a read error. The rearrangement links TRBV7-3 to TRBJ2-7; tentatively, D is TRBD2 (6 bases). Germline V gives CDR1 SGHTA, CDR2 FQGTGA. The CDR3 runs to 15 residues. As DNA, the CDR3 is TGTGCCACCAGCAGAGCCCCGGCGGGACGCTACGCGCAGTACTTT. Translating it yields CATSRAPAGRYAQYF.